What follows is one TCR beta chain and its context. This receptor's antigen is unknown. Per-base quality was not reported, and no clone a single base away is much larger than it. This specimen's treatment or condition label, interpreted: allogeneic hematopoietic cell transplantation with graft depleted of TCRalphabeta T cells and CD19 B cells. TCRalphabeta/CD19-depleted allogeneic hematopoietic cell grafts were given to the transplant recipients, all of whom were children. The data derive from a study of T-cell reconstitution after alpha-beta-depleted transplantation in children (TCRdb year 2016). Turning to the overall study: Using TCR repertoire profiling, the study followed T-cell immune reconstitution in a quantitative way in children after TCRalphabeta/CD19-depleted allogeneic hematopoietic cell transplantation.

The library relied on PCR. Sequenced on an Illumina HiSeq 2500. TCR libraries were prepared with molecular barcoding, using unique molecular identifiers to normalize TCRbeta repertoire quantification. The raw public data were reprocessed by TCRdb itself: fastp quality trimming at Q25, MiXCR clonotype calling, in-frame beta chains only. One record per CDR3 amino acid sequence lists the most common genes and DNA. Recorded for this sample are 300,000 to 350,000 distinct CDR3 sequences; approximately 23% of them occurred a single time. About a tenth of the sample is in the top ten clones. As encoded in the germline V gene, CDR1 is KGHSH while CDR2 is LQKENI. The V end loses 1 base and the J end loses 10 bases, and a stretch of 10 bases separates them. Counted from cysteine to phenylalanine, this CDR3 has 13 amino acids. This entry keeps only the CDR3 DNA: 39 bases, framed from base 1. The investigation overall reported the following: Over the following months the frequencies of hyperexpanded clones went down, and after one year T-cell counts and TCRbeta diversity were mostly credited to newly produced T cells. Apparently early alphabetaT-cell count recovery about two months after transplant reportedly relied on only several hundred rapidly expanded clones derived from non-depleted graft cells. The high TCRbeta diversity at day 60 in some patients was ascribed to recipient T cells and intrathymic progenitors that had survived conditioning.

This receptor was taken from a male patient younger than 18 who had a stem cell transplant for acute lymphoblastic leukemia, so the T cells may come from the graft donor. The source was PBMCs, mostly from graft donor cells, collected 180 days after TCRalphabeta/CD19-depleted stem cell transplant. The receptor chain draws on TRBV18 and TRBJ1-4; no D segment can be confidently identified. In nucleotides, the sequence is TGTGCCAGCTCACCACTGAATTTACGAAAACTGTTTTTT. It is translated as CASSPLNLRKLFF.